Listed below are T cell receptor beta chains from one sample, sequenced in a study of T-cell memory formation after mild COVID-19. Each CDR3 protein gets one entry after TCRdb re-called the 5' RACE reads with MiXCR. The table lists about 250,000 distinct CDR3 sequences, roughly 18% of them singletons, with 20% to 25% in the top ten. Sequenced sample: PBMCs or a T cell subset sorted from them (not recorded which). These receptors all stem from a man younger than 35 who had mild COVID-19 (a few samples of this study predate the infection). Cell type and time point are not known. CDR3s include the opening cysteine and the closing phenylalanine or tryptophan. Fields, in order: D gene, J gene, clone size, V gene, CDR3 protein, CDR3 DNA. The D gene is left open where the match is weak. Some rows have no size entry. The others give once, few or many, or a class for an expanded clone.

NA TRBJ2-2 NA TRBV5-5 CASSLASGYPGELFF TGTGCCAGCAGCTTGGCTTCGGGGTATCCCGGGGAGCTGTTTTTT
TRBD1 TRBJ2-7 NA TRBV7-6 CASSQGTGRSYEQYF TGTGCCAGCAGCCAGGGGACAGGGAGATCCTACGAGCAGTACTTC
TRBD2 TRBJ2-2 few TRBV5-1 CASSVLAGANTGELFF TGCGCCAGCAGCGTACTAGCGGGGGCCAACACCGGGGAGCTGTTTTTT
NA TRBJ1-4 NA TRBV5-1 CASSREGSPTNEKLFF TGCGCCAGCAGCCGGGAGGGCAGCCCAACTAATGAAAAACTGTTTTTT
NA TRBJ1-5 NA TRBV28 CASTGDHQPQHF TGTGCCAGCACCGGGGATCATCAGCCCCAGCATTTT
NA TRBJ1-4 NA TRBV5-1 CASGTGYTNEKLFF TGCGCCAGCGGAACAGGGTACACTAATGAAAAACTGTTTTTT
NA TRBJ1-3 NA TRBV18 CASSPIGGGADTIYF TGTGCCAGCTCACCCATCGGGGGAGGTGCGGACACCATATATTTT
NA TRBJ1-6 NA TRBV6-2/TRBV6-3 CASSYERSPLHF TGTGCCAGCAGTTACGAGCGATCACCCCTCCACTTT
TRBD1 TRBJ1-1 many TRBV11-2 CASSLDRVYTEAFF TGTGCCAGCAGTTTAGACAGGGTCTACACTGAAGCTTTCTTT
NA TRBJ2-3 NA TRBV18 CASSPPTRSTDTQYF TGTGCCAGCTCACCACCTACCAGAAGCACAGATACGCAGTATTTT
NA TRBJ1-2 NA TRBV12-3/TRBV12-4 CASSLRTTYYGYTF TGTGCCAGCAGTTTAAGGACAACCTACTATGGCTACACCTTC
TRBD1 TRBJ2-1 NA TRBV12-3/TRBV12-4 CASSLAQGANEQFF TGTGCCAGCAGTTTAGCGCAGGGGGCCAATGAGCAGTTCTTC
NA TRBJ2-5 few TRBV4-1 CASSQDRVLEETQYF TGCGCCAGCAGCCAAGACAGGGTCCTAGAAGAGACCCAGTACTTC
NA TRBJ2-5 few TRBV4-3 CAPGHLTTQYF TGCGCCCCGGGACACTTAACGACCCAGTACTTC
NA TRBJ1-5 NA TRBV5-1 CASSLLGQYSNQPQHF TGCGCCAGCAGCTTACTCGGGCAATATAGCAATCAGCCCCAGCATTTT
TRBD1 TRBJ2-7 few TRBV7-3 CASSIGTASSYEQYF TGTGCCAGCAGCATCGGGACAGCTAGCTCCTACGAGCAGTACTTC
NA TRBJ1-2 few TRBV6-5 CASSYSISQGSSGYTF TGTGCCAGCAGTTACTCGATATCACAGGGATCATCTGGCTACACCTTC
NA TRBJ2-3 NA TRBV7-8 CASSLLLGRGTDTQYF TGTGCCAGCAGCTTACTCTTAGGAAGGGGGACAGATACGCAGTATTTT
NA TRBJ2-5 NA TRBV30 CAWSRQGRETQYF TGTGCCTGGAGTCGGCAGGGGAGGGAGACCCAGTACTTC
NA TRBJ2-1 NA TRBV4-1 CASSHGTPVGEQFF TGCGCCAGCAGCCACGGGACTCCCGTTGGTGAGCAGTTCTTC
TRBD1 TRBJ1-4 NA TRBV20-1 CSARRPGQGYEKLFF TGCAGTGCTAGACGTCCGGGACAGGGTTATGAAAAACTGTTTTTT
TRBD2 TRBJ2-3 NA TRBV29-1 CSVDGTSSIWSPDTQYF TGCAGCGTTGACGGGACTAGCTCCATTTGGTCCCCAGATACGCAGTATTTT
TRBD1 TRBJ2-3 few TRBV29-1 CSVAFGTGGPDTQYF TGCAGCGTTGCCTTCGGGACAGGGGGCCCGGATACGCAGTATTTT
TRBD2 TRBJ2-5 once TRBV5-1 CASSKPGLASETQYF TGCGCCAGCAGCAAACCGGGACTAGCTTCCGAGACCCAGTACTTC
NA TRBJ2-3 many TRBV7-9 CASSPGAADTQYF TGTGCCAGCAGCCCAGGCGCGGCAGATACGCAGTATTTT
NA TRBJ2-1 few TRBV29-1 CSVEDTTRQGGNEQFF TGCAGCGTTGAAGATACCACCCGACAGGGAGGGAATGAGCAGTTCTTC
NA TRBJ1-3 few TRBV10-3 CAIKGRTVNTIYF TGTGCCATCAAGGGCAGGACCGTAAACACCATATATTTT
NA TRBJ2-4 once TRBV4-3 CASSQDPGLAKNIQYF TGCGCCAGCAGCCAAGATCCTGGGTTAGCCAAAAACATTCAGTACTTC
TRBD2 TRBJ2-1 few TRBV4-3 CASSQDSLAGGRGNEQFF TGCGCCAGCAGCCAAGATTCCCTAGCGGGGGGCCGGGGAAATGAGCAGTTCTTC
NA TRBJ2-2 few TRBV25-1 CASRRAGNTGELFF TGTGCCAGCAGGAGAGCGGGGAACACCGGGGAGCTGTTTTTT
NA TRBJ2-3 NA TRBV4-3 CASSPGGTRGTDTQYF TGCGCCAGCAGCCCCGGCGGGACACGCGGCACAGATACGCAGTATTTT
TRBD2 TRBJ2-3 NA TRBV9 CASSGTGTSGLDTQYF TGTGCCAGCAGCGGTACCGGGACTAGCGGGCTAGATACGCAGTATTTT